What follows are 31 T cell receptor beta chains derived from one specimen sequenced in a study of cytomegalovirus exposure and HLA in healthy donors listed by TCRdb under 2017. Libraries were made using the immunoSEQ multiplex PCR assay. For the multiplex PCR, a mixture combining 60 forward primers for TCR Vbeta segments and 13 reverse primers for TCR Jbeta segments was used. Held by TCRdb, this immuneACCESS table contains in-frame sequences only and omits some clones. Under half of the omission traces to an unresolved V gene where checked; the cause of the rest is unknown. Across this sample there are 100,000 to 120,000 clones, with about 80% seen only once. Of the sample, 5.4% is held by the ten largest clones. Sequencing was carried out using PBMCs. All receptors come from a woman in her 30s in good health and CMV-seropositive.

The chain links TRBV6-1 to TRBJ2-5; 7 positions match TRBD1. The germline V gene has CDR1 MNHNS and CDR2 SASEGT. After removal of 0 bases from V and 5 bases from J, the junction contained 9 bases not matched to a gene. This CDR3 has 16 amino acids. CDR3 coding DNA: TGTGCCAGCAGTGAAGCTGCCTCGACAGGGCTGGAGACCCAGTACTTC. Protein sequence: CASSEAASTGLETQYF.

This chain joins TRBV6-4 and TRBJ2-2; D is perhaps TRBD2 (5 bases). CDR3 length equals 14 residues. The germline gives CDR1 MRHNA, CDR2 SNTAGT. Trimming cost V 1 base and J 4 bases, with 7 bases left between them. The CDR3 loop reads CASSDFRGTGELFF. CDR3 coding DNA: TGTGCCAGCAGTGACTTCCGGGGCACCGGGGAGCTGTTTTTT.

The chain couples TRBV5-1 to TRBJ2-7; maybe TRBD2 (5 bases). CDR1 is SGHRS, CDR2 YFSETQ, per germline. The CDR3 has 14 residues. Trimming left V 2 bases short and J 7 bases short, with 16 bases between. The chain's CDR3 is CASSFTLGESEQYF. DNA for the CDR3: TGCGCCAGCAGCTTCACATTGGGAGAGTCAGAGCAGTACTTC.

This clone was picked up a small number of times. The chain employs TRBV5-1 and TRBJ2-6, with 10 bases that match TRBD2. The junction had 6 bases not matched to a gene; V was cut back by 0 bases and J by 0 bases. The germline V gene has CDR1 SGHRS and CDR2 YFSETQ. The CDR3 contains 19 residues. CDR3 region: CASSLEASGGLSGANVLTF. CDR3 DNA sequence: TGCGCCAGCAGCTTGGAGGCTAGCGGGGGACTCTCTGGGGCCAACGTCCTGACTTTC.

CDR3 sequence: CAISALGIAGGVEQFF. Here the CDR3 DNA reads TGTGCCATCAGCGCGTTGGGTATAGCGGGAGGGGTTGAGCAGTTCTTC. This chain connects TRBV10-3 to TRBJ2-1; 11 positions agree with TRBD2. Unmatched junction bases numbered 13, after V lost 6 bases and J lost 9 bases. CDR3 length equals 16 residues. Germline assignment: CDR1 ENHRY and CDR2 SYGVKD.

In this sample, this clone turned up once. This CDR3 is also generated by other DNA sequences in the sample. The rearrangement uses TRBV5-1 and TRBJ1-1, with a weak D call TRBD1 (5 bases). Germline CDR1 reads SGHRS; CDR2 reads YFSETQ. CDR3 length: 14 amino acids. The V and J ends lost 0 bases and 5 bases respectively, with 11 bases between them. The CDR3 nucleotides read TGCGCCAGCAGCTTGGATCGGGGGGGAACTGAAGCTTTCTTT. As protein: CASSLDRGGTEAFF.

The V and J genes are TRBV15 and TRBJ1-2; 9 bases align to TRBD1. Germline loops: CDR1 LNHNV, CDR2 YYDKDF (reference sequence). J lost 10 bases, V lost 1 base, and 7 bases had no gene match. The CDR3 consists of 14 residues. CDR3 in DNA: TGTGCCACCAGCAGAGGCACAGGGGGCAGCGACTACACCTTC. This codes for CATSRGTGGSDYTF.

The chain joins TRBV27 to TRBJ1-2; weak D call: TRBD1 (6 bases). Trimming stripped 5 bases from V and 4 bases from J, with 20 bases between. The CDR3 totals 16 residues. CDR1 is MNHEY and CDR2 is SMNVEV in the germline V gene (reference sequence). The CDR3, as DNA: TGTGCCAGCAGTAGACTTCAGGGGAGTAGACTCTATGGCTACACCTTC. It codes for CASSRLQGSRLYGYTF.

This chain connects TRBV6-1 to TRBJ1-5; unclear D gene. CDR1 is MNHNS and CDR2 is SASEGT in the germline V gene. The CDR3 loop spans 14 amino acids. V was shortened by 5 bases and J by 0 bases, with 8 bases between the two germline ends. The CDR3 DNA reads as TGTGCCAGCAGTACCGGGATTAGCAATCAGCCCCAGCATTTT. Protein: CASSTGISNQPQHF.

CDR3 coding DNA: TGTGCCTGGAGGGGGGCAGCAACTAATGAAAAACTGTTTTTT. Protein sequence: CAWRGAATNEKLFF. The gene calls are TRBV30 and TRBJ1-4; perhaps TRBD1 as D (6 bases). Germline values: CDR1 GTSNPN, CDR2 SVGIG (reference sequence). The CDR3 sequence is 14 residues long. V was pared by 3 bases and J by 0 bases, with 8 bases between.

V is TRBV11-2 and J is TRBJ2-7; D is unresolved. CDR1 is SGHAT and CDR2 is FQNNGV in the germline V gene. Trimming took 1 base from V and 11 from J, leaving 9 bases between them. CDR3 length: 11 amino acids. In nucleotides, the CDR3 is TGTGCCAGCAGCTTAGTGGCAGCGAAGTACTTC. This gives the protein CASSLVAAKYF.

The V call is TRBV4-2, the J call TRBJ2-7, with 8 bases identical to TRBD2. The V gene's germline CDR1 is LGHNA and CDR2 YNFKEQ. This CDR3 spans 15 amino acids. J was trimmed by 2 bases and V by 0 bases; bases with no gene match: 3. CDR3 protein: CASSQDETSAYEQYF. CDR3 DNA sequence: TGTGCCAGCAGCCAAGATGAGACTAGCGCCTACGAGCAGTACTTC.

The genes are TRBV15 and TRBJ1-1, with D tentatively TRBD1 (5 bases). Germline assignment: CDR1 LNHNV and CDR2 YYDKDF (reference sequence). This CDR3 contains 14 residues. V lost 0 bases and J lost 7, with 12 bases in between. CDR3: CATSRDVGTDEAFF. The CDR3, as DNA: TGTGCCACCAGCAGAGATGTGGGGACTGATGAAGCTTTCTTT.

This sequence joins TRBV5-1 and TRBJ1-2; 9 bases match TRBD1. The CDR3 consists of 18 residues. CDR1 and CDR2 from the germline V gene are SGHRS and YFSETQ. V trimming: 4 bases; J trimming: 3 bases; junction bases outside the gene matches: 16. CDR3 DNA: TGCGCCAGCAGCCCCTTGGGTCGGCGCGACAGGGGGGACTATGGCTACACCTTC. As protein: CASSPLGRRDRGDYGYTF.

The chain couples TRBV2 to TRBJ1-4, with D perhaps matching TRBD1 (5 bases). V lost 6 bases and J lost 3, with 14 bases in between. Germline CDR1 SNHLY, CDR2 FYNNEI. The CDR3 is made up of 15 amino acids. The CDR3 spells CASSVQSGANEKLFF. In nucleotides, the CDR3 is TGTGCCAGCAGCGTACAGTCGGGGGCTAATGAAAAACTGTTTTTT.

The V gene is TRBV18, the J gene TRBJ1-3; a possible D gene is TRBD1 (5 bases). Germline values: CDR1 KGHSH, CDR2 LQKENI. V was trimmed by 2 bases and J by 2 bases, leaving 7 bases between them. This CDR3 has 14 residues. In DNA, the CDR3 is TGTGCCAGCTCACCAGTAGGGGCTGGAAACACCATATATTTT. Encoded protein: CASSPVGAGNTIYF.

The V and J genes are TRBV9 and TRBJ1-2; 9 nucleotides align to TRBD1. Germline lookup yields CDR1 SGDLS and CDR2 YYNGEE. The ends lost 6 bases at V and 8 bases at J; junction bases unmatched: 5. This CDR3 spans 12 amino acids. The CDR3 is CASTRTGDGYTF. For the CDR3, the DNA is TGTGCCAGCACAAGGACAGGGGACGGCTACACCTTC. The variable domain in full, completed from reference TRBV9 and TRBJ1-2, reads DSGVTQTPKHLITATGQRVTLRCSPRSGDLSVYWYQQSLDQGLQFLIQYYNGEERAKGNILERFSAQQFPDLHSELNLSSLELGDSALYFCASTRTGDGYTFGSGTRLTVV.

CDR3 in amino acids: CASSLGSGRADEQFF. CDR3 DNA sequence: TGTGCCAGCAGCTTAGGTAGCGGGAGGGCAGATGAGCAGTTCTTC. The gene calls are TRBV11-1 and TRBJ2-1; TRBD2 aligns across 11 bases. There are 15 residues in the CDR3. CDR1 is SGHAT, CDR2 FQDESV, per germline (reference sequence). V dropped 1 base and J dropped 8; count of bases not matched to a gene: 4. The full variable domain, its missing parts supplied by reference TRBV11-1 and TRBJ2-1, is EAEVAQSPRYKITEKSQAVAFWCDPISGHATLYWYRQILGQGPELLVQFQDESVVDDSQLPKDRFSAERLKGVDSTLKIQPAELGDSAMYLCASSLGSGRADEQFFGPGTRLTVL.

In regard to this clone: The junction departs from the called germline gene at one end, perhaps through a read error. The chain carries TRBV7-9 and TRBJ2-1; TRBD2 is a possible D gene (5 bases). Germline assignment: CDR1 SEHNR and CDR2 FQNEAQ (reference sequence). This CDR3 region has 12 residues. The CDR3 loop is CSSSLTGKGQFF. The CDR3 DNA reads TGTTCCAGCAGCTTAACGGGGAAGGGGCAGTTCTTC.

This rearrangement joins TRBV6-4 to TRBJ2-3; TRBD2 is a possible D gene (6 bases). V lost 8 bases to trimming and J lost 1 base, with 13 bases between them. Germline lookup yields CDR1 MRHNA and CDR2 SNTAGT. CDR3 length: 14 amino acids. CDR3 amino acids: CASSNGGGTDTQYF. Written as DNA, the CDR3 is TGTGCCAGCTCGAACGGGGGTGGCACAGATACGCAGTATTTT.

The rearrangement uses TRBV14 and TRBJ2-1, with D possibly matching TRBD1 (6 bases). This CDR3 has 16 amino acids. Per the germline V gene, CDR1 is SGHDN and CDR2 is FVKESK. The V end lost 6 bases, the J end lost 1 base, and 16 bases lay between the germline ends. Here the CDR3 DNA reads TGTGCCAGCAGTCTAGATTTTGGGACATCCTACAATGAGCAGTTCTTC. It codes for CASSLDFGTSYNEQFF.

The chain couples TRBV15 to TRBJ1-5; 9 positions agree with TRBD1. Germline trimming cut 6 bases from V and 5 bases from J; bases unmatched to any gene: 5. The length of the CDR3 is 14 residues. Germline V gene sequence: CDR1 LNHNV, CDR2 YYDKDF (reference sequence). This CDR3 is CATRDDRGYQPQHF. In DNA, the CDR3 is TGTGCCACCAGAGATGACAGGGGGTATCAGCCCCAGCATTTT.

This chain links TRBV6-5 with TRBJ1-2; the D gene is possibly TRBD1 (5 bases). Germline V gene sequence: CDR1 MNHEY, CDR2 SVGAGI. Trimming pared 5 bases from V and 5 bases from J, leaving 12 bases between. This CDR3 region has 13 residues. The CDR3 is CASSKGQFYGYTF. CDR3 sequence (DNA): TGTGCCAGCAGTAAGGGGCAGTTTTATGGCTACACCTTC.

The rearrangement uses TRBV7-2 and TRBJ2-7; 10 nucleotides align to TRBD1. CDR1 is SGHTA and CDR2 is FQGNSA in the germline V gene. The V segment lost 1 base and the J segment 7 bases; nucleotides outside the gene matches: 7. The CDR3 contains 15 residues. The CDR3 spells CASSLGGTGEWEQYF. In DNA form, the CDR3 reads TGTGCCAGCAGCTTAGGTGGGACAGGGGAGTGGGAGCAGTACTTC.

This sequence joins TRBV11-2 and TRBJ2-1, with TRBD2 matching over 10 bases. CDR1 and CDR2 from the germline V gene are SGHAT and FQNNGV. This CDR3 region has 15 residues. V lost 3 bases and J lost 3; bases outside the gene matches: 2. Here the CDR3 reads CASSFSSGSYNEQFF. The CDR3, as DNA: TGTGCCAGCAGCTTTTCTAGCGGGAGCTACAATGAGCAGTTCTTC.

V and J are TRBV7-6 and TRBJ2-7, with TRBD2 matching over 10 bases. CDR1 and CDR2 from the germline V gene are SGHVS and FNYEAQ. With V trimmed by 5 bases and J by 1 base, 8 bases remained unmatched. This CDR3 is 16 amino acids long. The CDR3 loop reads CASSPAGGGASYEQYF. DNA of the CDR3: TGTGCCAGCAGCCCAGCGGGAGGGGGGGCGTCCTACGAGCAGTACTTC.

This chain connects TRBV4-2 to TRBJ2-7; D call uncertain. Trimming removed 3 bases from V and 4 bases from J, with 16 bases in between. The CDR3 covers 15 residues. Germline V lookup: CDR1 LGHNA, CDR2 YNFKEQ. The CDR3 is CASSQAGGASYEQYF. CDR3 DNA sequence: TGTGCCAGCAGCCAGGCCGGCGGCGCGTCTTACGAGCAGTACTTC.

This clone appeared once. This sequence joins TRBV5-1 and TRBJ1-1; 8 nucleotides match TRBD1. The CDR3 totals 15 residues. V shed 2 bases and J 1 base; nucleotides not matched to a gene: 4. Germline CDR1 SGHRS, CDR2 YFSETQ. The CDR3 reads CASSFLTGENTEAFF. The CDR3, as DNA: TGCGCCAGCAGCTTTTTGACAGGGGAGAACACTGAAGCTTTCTTT.

The chain is built from TRBV6-6 and TRBJ1-1; no definite D call. V lost 5 bases and J lost 4, with 14 bases in between. There are 14 residues in the CDR3. Per the germline V gene, CDR1 is MNHNY and CDR2 is SVGAGI (reference sequence). In nucleotides, the CDR3 is TGTGCCAGCAGTCTGACTGTTCGCGGCACTGAAGCTTTCTTT. This gives the protein CASSLTVRGTEAFF.

The V and J genes are TRBV5-1 and TRBJ1-1; 9 bases map to TRBD1. J gave up 4 bases and V 3 bases, and 1 base lay outside the gene matches. The CDR3 is 13 residues long. Germline loops: CDR1 SGHRS, CDR2 YFSETQ. The CDR3, as DNA: TGCGCCAGCAGCTCGACAGGGGGCACTGAAGCTTTCTTT. Translated: CASSSTGGTEAFF.

This clone was seen only once. The chain uses TRBV7-9 and TRBJ1-1; no clear D. CDR3 length: 15 amino acids. The V end lost 5 bases, the J end lost 6 bases, and 19 bases lay between the germline ends. CDR1 is SEHNR, CDR2 FQNEAQ, per germline (reference sequence). Written as DNA, the CDR3 is TGTGCCAGCAGCAATTCCGTGAGGGAGAGGGCTGAAGCTTTCTTT. Translating it yields CASSNSVRERAEAFF.